The T cell receptor (beta chain) described here comes from a study of cytomegalovirus exposure and HLA in healthy donors. Study in general: Early on, a data release was issued that held some 85 million unique TCRs from HLA-typed donors. Overall study results and limits: Donors were assumed by presence/absence analyses to have roughly uniform sequencing depth.

On this clone itself: Its antigen is still unknown. One junction end disagrees with the germline gene, perhaps due to a read error.

Primers included in the PCR were 60 Vbeta and 13 Jbeta primers. Using immunoSEQ multiplex PCR, the repertoire was profiled, and TCRdb retains in-frame clones only, with some absent. The sample lists around 170,000 clones; approximately 71% were seen once. Germline CDR1 reads SGDLS; CDR2 reads YYNGEE. The CDR3 extends over 14 amino acids. The chain carries TRBV9 and TRBJ1-1; TRBD1 might be the D (6 bases). The receptor was derived from a girl between 10 and 17 years old in good health and CMV-seronegative. Sample: PBMCs. In nucleotides, the CDR3 is TGTGCCAGCGGCGTAGGACAGATGAACACTGAAGCTTTCTTT. Translating it yields CASGVGQMNTEAFF.